What follows is one T cell receptor (beta chain) and its context. Profiling relied on immunoSEQ multiplex PCR, and the TCRdb table lists in-frame clones only, not all of them. The sample consists of roughly 80,000 clones, 90% to 95% of them appearing once. This entry is derived from a study of technical replicates of blood from a handful of donors. The length of the CDR3 is 13 residues. The germline V gene has CDR1 GTSNPN and CDR2 SVGIG (reference sequence). V shed 5 bases and J shed 2 bases, with 12 bases lying between them. The sequenced sample consisted of T cells isolated from PBMCs. The sequence derives from a human donor in good health. This chain links TRBV30 with TRBJ1-1; D is uncertain. CDR3 sequence reads: CAWGGESNTEAFF. CDR3 coding DNA: TGTGCCTGGGGTGGGGAGAGTAACACTGAAGCTTTCTTT.